This T cell receptor beta chain derives from a study of identifying expanded T cells in peripheral blood. The protocol was immunoSEQ multiplex PCR, while the TCRdb copy is restricted to in-frame clones and leaves out a portion. The table has tens of thousands of clones, about nine tenths seen once. This clonotype was obtained from a person aged 18 to 75 in good health. Sequenced input: blood.

The CDR3 DNA sequence: TGTGCCAGCAGTTTAGGGACAGTGAGCGAGCAGTACTTC. This translates into CASSLGTVSEQYF. This sequence joins TRBV28 and TRBJ2-7; 7 bases align to TRBD1. Germline assignment: CDR1 MDHEN and CDR2 SYDVKM. This CDR3 is built from 13 residues. V shed 2 bases, J shed 6 bases, and the junction held 4 bases outside the gene matches.